This entry lists 3 T cell receptor beta chains sequenced from one sample in a study of CD8 T cells in ankylosing spondylitis. TCRdb reprocessed the 5' RACE reads with MiXCR, giving one entry per CDR3 protein. The sample carries about 240,000 distinct CDR3 sequences, less than 10% recorded once. Sequencing was carried out using blood, either unsorted or a sorted T cell fraction (not recorded which). The receptors here all came from a male donor with ankylosing spondylitis or in good health (not recorded which).

This sequence joins TRBV7-2 and TRBJ2-7, with 9 bases matching TRBD2. Trimming removed 5 bases from V and 3 bases from J; junction bases left unmatched: 5. CDR1 SGHTA and CDR2 FQGNSA come from the germline V gene. The CDR3 totals 14 residues. The CDR3 sequence: CASSELAGGYEQYF. In DNA, the CDR3 is TGTGCCAGCAGCGAACTAGCGGGTGGCTACGAGCAGTACTTC.

This clonotype was seen at least ten times. This rearrangement joins TRBV20-1 to TRBJ2-3; TRBD2 might be the D (5 bases). With 6 bases removed from V and 2 bases from J, the gap between germline ends came to 18 bases. Germline V gene sequence: CDR1 DFQATT, CDR2 SNEGSKA (reference sequence). The CDR3 length is 15 residues. The CDR3 here is CSAPVLWENTDTQYF. The DNA for the CDR3 is TGCAGTGCCCCAGTATTGTGGGAGAACACAGATACGCAGTATTTT.

This clonotype showed up many times. The J gene is TRBJ2-3, the V gene TRBV6-6; TRBD1 aligns across 9 bases. J lost 1 base, V lost 10 bases, and 3 bases had no gene match. This CDR3 has 13 amino acids. Germline loops: CDR1 MNHNY, CDR2 SVGAGI (reference sequence). CDR3 sequence reads: CATRDRGTDTQYF. The CDR3 DNA sequence: TGTGCCACACGGGACAGGGGCACAGATACGCAGTATTTT.